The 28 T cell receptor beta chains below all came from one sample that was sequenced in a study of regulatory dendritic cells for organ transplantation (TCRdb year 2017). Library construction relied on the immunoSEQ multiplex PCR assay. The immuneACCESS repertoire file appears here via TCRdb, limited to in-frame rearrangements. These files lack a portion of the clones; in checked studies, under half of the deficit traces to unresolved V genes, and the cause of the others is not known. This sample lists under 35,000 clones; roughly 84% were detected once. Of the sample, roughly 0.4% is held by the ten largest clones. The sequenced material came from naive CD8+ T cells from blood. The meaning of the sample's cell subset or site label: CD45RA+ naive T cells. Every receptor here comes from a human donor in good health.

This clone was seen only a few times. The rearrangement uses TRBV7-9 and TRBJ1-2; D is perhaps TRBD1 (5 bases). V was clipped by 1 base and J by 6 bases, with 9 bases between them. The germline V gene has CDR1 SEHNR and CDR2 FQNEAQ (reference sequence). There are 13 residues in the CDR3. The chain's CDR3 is CASSLGIGDGYTF. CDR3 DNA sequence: TGTGCCAGCAGCTTAGGTATAGGGGATGGCTACACCTTC.

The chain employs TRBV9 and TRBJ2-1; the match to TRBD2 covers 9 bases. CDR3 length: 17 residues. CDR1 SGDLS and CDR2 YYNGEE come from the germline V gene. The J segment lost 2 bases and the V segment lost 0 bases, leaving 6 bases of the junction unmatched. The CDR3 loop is CASSVVSGGTTYNEQFF. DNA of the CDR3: TGTGCCAGCAGCGTAGTCAGCGGGGGGACGACCTACAATGAGCAGTTCTTC.

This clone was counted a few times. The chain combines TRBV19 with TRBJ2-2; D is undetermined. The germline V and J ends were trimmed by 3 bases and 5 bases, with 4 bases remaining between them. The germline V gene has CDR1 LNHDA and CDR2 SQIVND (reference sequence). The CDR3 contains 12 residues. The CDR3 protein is CASSITTGELFF. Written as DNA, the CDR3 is TGTGCCAGTAGTATTACTACCGGGGAGCTGTTTTTT.

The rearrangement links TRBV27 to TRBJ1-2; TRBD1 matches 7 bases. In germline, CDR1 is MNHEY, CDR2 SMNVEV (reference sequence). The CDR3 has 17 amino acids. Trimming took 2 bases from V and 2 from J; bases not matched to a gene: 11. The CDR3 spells CASSLKGPGQTNYGYTF. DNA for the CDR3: TGTGCCAGCAGTTTAAAGGGGCCGGGACAGACAAACTATGGCTACACCTTC.

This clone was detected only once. The CDR3 DNA follows: TGTGCCAGTAGTCCAACCCTGGGACTTTTGCCCACAGATACGCAGTATTTT. The encoded protein is CASSPTLGLLPTDTQYF. The V call is TRBV19, the J call TRBJ2-3; a weak D match, TRBD2 (6 bases). This CDR3 spans 17 amino acids. The germline V gene has CDR1 LNHDA and CDR2 SQIVND (reference sequence). The V end lost 5 bases, the J end lost 2 bases, and 20 bases lay between the germline ends.

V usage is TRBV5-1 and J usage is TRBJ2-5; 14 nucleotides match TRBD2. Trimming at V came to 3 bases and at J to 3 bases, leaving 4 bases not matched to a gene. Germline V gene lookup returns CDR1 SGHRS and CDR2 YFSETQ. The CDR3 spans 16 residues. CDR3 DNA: TGCGCCAGCAGCTCTCCGGGACTAGCGGGGGAAGAGACCCAGTACTTC. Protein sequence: CASSSPGLAGEETQYF.

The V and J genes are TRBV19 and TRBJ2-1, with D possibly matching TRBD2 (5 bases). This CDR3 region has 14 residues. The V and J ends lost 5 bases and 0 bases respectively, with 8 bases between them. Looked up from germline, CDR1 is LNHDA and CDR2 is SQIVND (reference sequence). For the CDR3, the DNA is TGTGCCAGTAGTCTTGGGAGCTCCTACAATGAGCAGTTCTTC. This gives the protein CASSLGSSYNEQFF.

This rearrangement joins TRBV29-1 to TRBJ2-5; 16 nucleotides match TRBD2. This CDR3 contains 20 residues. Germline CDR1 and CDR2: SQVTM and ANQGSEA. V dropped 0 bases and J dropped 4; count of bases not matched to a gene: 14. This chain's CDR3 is CSVEDMGLAGGPWVGETQYF. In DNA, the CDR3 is TGCAGCGTTGAAGATATGGGACTAGCGGGGGGGCCTTGGGTAGGAGAGACCCAGTACTTC.

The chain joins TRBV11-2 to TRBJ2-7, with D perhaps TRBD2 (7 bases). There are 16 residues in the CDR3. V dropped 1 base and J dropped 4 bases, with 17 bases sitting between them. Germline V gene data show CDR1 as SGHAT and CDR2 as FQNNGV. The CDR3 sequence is CASSLVGGGGIYEQYF. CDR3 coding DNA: TGTGCCAGCAGCTTAGTGGGGGGCGGGGGAATTTACGAGCAGTACTTC.

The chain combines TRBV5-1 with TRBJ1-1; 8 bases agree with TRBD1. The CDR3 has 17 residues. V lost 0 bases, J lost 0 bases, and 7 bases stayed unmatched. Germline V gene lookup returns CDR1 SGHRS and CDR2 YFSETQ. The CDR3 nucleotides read TGCGCCAGCAGCTTGGCGGACAGGGCGCGGGTGAACACTGAAGCTTTCTTT. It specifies CASSLADRARVNTEAFF. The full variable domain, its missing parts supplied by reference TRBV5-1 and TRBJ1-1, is KAGVTQTPRYLIKTRGQQVTLSCSPISGHRSVSWYQQTPGQGLQFLFEYFSETQRNKGNFPGRFSGRQFSNSRSEMNVSTLELGDSALYLCASSLADRARVNTEAFFGQGTRLTVV.

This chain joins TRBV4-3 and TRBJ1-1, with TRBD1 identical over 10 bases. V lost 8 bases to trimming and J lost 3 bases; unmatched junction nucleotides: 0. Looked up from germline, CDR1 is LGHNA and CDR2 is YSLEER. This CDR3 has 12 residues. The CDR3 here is CASGQGDTEAFF. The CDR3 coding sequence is TGCGCCAGCGGACAGGGGGACACTGAAGCTTTCTTT.

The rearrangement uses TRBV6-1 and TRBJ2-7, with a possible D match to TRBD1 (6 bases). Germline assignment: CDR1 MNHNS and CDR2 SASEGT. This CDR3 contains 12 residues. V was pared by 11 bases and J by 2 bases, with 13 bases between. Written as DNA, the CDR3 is TGTGCCGGGTCGGACAGCGCCTACGAGCAGTACTTC. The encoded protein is CAGSDSAYEQYF.

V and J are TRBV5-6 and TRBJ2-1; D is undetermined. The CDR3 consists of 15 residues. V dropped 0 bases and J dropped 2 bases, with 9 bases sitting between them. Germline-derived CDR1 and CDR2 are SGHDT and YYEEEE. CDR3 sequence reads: CASSLDGGAYNEQFF. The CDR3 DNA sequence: TGTGCCAGCAGCTTGGACGGCGGAGCCTACAATGAGCAGTTCTTC.

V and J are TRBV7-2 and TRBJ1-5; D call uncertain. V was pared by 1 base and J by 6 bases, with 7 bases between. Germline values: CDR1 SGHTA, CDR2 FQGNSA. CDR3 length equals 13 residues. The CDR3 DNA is TGTGCCAGCAGCTTAGAACTTGGTCAGCCCCAGCATTTT. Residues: CASSLELGQPQHF.

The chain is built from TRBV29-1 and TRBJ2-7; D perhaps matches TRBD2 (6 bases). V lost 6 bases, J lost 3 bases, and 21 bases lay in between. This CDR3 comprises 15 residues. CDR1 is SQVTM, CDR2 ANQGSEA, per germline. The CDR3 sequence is CSVGKRGFGFYEQYF. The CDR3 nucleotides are TGCAGCGTGGGGAAACGGGGGTTTGGTTTCTACGAGCAGTACTTC.

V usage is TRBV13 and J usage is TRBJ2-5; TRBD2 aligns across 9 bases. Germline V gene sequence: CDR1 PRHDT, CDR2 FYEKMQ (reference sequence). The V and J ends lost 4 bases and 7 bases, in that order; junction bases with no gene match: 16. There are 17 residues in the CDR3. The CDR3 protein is CASSSPPAGGPGGTQYF. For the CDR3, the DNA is TGTGCCAGCAGCTCCCCTCCAGCGGGGGGACCCGGGGGGACCCAGTACTTC.

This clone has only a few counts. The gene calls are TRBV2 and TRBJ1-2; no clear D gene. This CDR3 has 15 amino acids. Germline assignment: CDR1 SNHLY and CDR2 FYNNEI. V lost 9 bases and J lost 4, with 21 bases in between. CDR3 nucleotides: TGTGCCAGAACTTCCGGTGCAGGTAGTACCTATGGCTACACCTTC. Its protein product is CARTSGAGSTYGYTF.

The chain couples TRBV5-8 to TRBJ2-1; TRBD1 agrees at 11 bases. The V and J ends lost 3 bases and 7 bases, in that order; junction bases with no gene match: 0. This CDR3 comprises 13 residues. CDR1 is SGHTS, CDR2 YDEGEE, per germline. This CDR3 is CASSWDRGNEQFF. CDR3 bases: TGTGCCAGCAGCTGGGACAGGGGGAATGAGCAGTTCTTC.

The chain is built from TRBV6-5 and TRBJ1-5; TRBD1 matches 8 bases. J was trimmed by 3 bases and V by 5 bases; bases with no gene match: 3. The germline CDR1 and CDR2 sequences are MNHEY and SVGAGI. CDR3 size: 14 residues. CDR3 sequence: CASSAGGFNQPQHF. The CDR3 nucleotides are TGTGCCAGCAGTGCAGGGGGCTTCAATCAGCCCCAGCATTTT.

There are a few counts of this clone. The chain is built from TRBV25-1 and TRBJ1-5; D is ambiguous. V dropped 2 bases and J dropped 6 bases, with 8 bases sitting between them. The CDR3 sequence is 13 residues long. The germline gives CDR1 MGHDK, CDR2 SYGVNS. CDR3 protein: CASSEGRGQPQHF. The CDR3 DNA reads TGTGCCAGCAGTGAAGGCCGTGGTCAGCCCCAGCATTTT.

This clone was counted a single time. CDR3 region: CSVEGTGDSGANVLTF. The CDR3 DNA sequence: TGCAGCGTTGAGGGGACAGGGGACTCTGGGGCCAACGTCCTGACTTTC. The chain combines TRBV29-1 with TRBJ2-6, with 10 bases lining up with TRBD1. The CDR3 is 16 amino acids. Germline loops: CDR1 SQVTM, CDR2 ANQGSEA. V was pared by 3 bases and J by 0 bases, with 2 bases of the junction left unmatched. Drawing the rest from reference TRBV29-1 and TRBJ2-6, the complete variable domain is SAVISQKPSRDICQRGTSLTIQCQVDSQVTMMFWYRQQPGQSLTLIATANQGSEATYESGFVIDKFPISRPNLTFSTLTVSNMSPEDSSIYLCSVEGTGDSGANVLTFGAGSRLTVL.

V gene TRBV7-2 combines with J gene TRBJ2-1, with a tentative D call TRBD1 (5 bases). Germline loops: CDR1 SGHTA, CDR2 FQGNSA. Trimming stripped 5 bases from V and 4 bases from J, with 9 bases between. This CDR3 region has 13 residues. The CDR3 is CASSAGMYNEQFF. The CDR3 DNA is TGTGCCAGCAGCGCAGGGATGTACAATGAGCAGTTCTTC.

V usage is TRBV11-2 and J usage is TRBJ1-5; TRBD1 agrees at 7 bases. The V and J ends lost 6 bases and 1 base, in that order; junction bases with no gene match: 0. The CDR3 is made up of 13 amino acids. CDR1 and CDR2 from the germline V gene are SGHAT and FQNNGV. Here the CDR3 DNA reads TGTGCCAGCAGACAGGGGAGCAATCAGCCCCAGCATTTT. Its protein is CASRQGSNQPQHF.

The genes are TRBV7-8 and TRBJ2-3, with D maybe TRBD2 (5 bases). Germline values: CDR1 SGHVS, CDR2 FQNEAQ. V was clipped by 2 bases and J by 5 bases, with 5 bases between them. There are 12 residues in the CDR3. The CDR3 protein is CASSLREDTQYF. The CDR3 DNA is TGTGCCAGCAGCTTACGGGAAGATACGCAGTATTTT.

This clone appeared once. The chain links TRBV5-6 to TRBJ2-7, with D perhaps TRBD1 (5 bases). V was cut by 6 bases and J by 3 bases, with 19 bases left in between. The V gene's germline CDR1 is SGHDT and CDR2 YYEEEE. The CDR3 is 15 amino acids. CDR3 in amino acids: CASTREQDYDYEQYF. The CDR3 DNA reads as TGTGCCAGCACCCGAGAACAGGATTATGACTACGAGCAGTACTTC. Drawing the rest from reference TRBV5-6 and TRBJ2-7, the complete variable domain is DAGVTQSPTHLIKTRGQQVTLRCSPKSGHDTVSWYQQALGQGPQFIFQYYEEEERQRGNFPDRFSGHQFPNYSSELNVNALLLGDSALYLCASTREQDYDYEQYFGPGTRLTVT.

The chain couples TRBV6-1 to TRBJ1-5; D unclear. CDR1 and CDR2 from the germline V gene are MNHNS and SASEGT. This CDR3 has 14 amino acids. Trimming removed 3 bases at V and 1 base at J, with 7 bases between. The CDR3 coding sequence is TGTGCCAGCAGTGAGGGCACCAGCAATCAGCCCCAGCATTTT. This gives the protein CASSEGTSNQPQHF.

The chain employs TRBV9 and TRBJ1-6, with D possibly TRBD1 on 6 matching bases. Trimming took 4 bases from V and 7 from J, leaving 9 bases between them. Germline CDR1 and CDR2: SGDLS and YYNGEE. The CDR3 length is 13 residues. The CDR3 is CASSIQGNSPLHF. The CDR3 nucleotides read TGTGCCAGCAGCATCCAGGGGAATTCACCCCTCCACTTT. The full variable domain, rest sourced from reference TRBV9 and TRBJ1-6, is DSGVTQTPKHLITATGQRVTLRCSPRSGDLSVYWYQQSLDQGLQFLIQYYNGEERAKGNILERFSAQQFPDLHSELNLSSLELGDSALYFCASSIQGNSPLHFGNGTRLTVT.

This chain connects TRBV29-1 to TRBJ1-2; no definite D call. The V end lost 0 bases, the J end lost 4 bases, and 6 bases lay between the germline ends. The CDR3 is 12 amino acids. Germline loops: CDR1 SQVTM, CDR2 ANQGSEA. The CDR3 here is CSVEESGYGYTF. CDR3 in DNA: TGCAGCGTTGAAGAGAGTGGCTATGGCTACACCTTC.